This T cell receptor (beta chain) appears in the sequencing data of a study of shared clonotypes between healthy human individuals. Study observations and caveats: Depth of sequencing was expected to influence donor clonotype sharing.

The CDR3 spans 15 residues. Germline V lookup: CDR1 SGHRS, CDR2 YFSETQ. V lost 1 base and J lost 8; bases outside the gene matches: 8. Method: immunoSEQ multiplex PCR; TCRdb's copy keeps in-frame clones and lacks some. The repertoire holds about 2.5 million clones, with just under 95% as singletons. On this clone: No antigen is known for it.

This chain uses TRBV5-1 with TRBJ1-2; 10 bases fit TRBD1. The source material was naive CD4+ T cells from PBMCs. Subset of the sample: CD45RA+ positively selected. This sequence was found in a man younger than 35 in good health. Some clones in this sample may be carry-over from other donors' samples. Here the CDR3 DNA reads TGCGCCAGCAGCTTGCCCTCGGACAGGGGGTCGGGCTACACCTTC. This gives the protein CASSLPSDRGSGYTF.